What follows is one T cell receptor (beta chain) and its context. This sample stems from a study of blood T cell repertoires in COVID-19. In the study overall: Sites in the United States, Italy and Spain provided acute and convalescent COVID-19 samples.

The CDR3 has 17 residues. From germline, CDR1 is SGHVS and CDR2 FNYEAQ. Trimming shortened V by 4 bases and J by 0 bases, and 16 bases separated the two germline ends. Assay: immunoSEQ multiplex PCR; the TCRdb copy retains only in-frame clones and omits some. Of around 290,000 clones in the sample, roughly 90% were seen once. The chain joins TRBV7-6 to TRBJ1-3; D may be TRBD1 (6 bases). Sample: peripheral blood. The clonotype originates from a woman aged 30 to 39 with COVID-19, enrolled during active disease. CDR3 region: CASSSWGGRGSGNTIYF. The CDR3 DNA reads as TGTGCCAGCAGCTCCTGGGGGGGGCGAGGCTCTGGAAACACCATATATTTT.